This TCR beta chain was retrieved from a study of OX40 agonist ivuxolimab in advanced cancers. Overall study context: In this trial design, patients received ivuxolimab intravenously at 0.01 to 10 mg/kg every 2 weeks. Notes on the study in general: Expanded clones belonging to CD8+ T cells outnumbered, on average, those of CD4+. The antigens recognized by the expanded peripheral T cells, that is their antigen specificity, were not determined. Clonal expansion in partial responders at 0.1-3.0 mg/kg ranked among the lowest.

The data were produced by immunoSEQ multiplex PCR, yet TCRdb's version contains in-frame clones alone and is incomplete. The sample includes some 48,000 clones, around nine tenths of them seen just once. As concerns this clone: As yet, its antigen is unknown.

The material sequenced was CD4+ or CD8+ T cells sorted from blood, taken in a trial of the OX40 agonist ivuxolimab. The sequence was obtained from an adult with an advanced solid tumor such as melanoma, head and neck, liver or kidney cancer.

For the CDR3, the DNA is TGTGCCAGCAGCTCAGGGATGAACACTGAAGCTTTCTTT. The encoded protein is CASSSGMNTEAFF. The chain couples TRBV6-6 to TRBJ1-1; D perhaps matches TRBD1 (5 bases). The ends were cut back, 6 bases at V and 0 bases at J, with 8 bases in the middle. The CDR3 length is 13 residues. CDR1 and CDR2 (germline): MNHNY, SVGAGI (reference sequence).